The 15 T cell receptor beta chains below come from one sample, sequenced in a study of blood T cell repertoires in COVID-19. Using immunoSEQ multiplex PCR, the repertoire was profiled, and TCRdb retains in-frame clones only, with some absent. The data show tens of thousands of clones, roughly nine tenths seen once. Sequencing input: peripheral blood. Source of these receptors: a human donor in a cohort sampled during active COVID-19.

This chain links TRBV5-1 with TRBJ1-2; D is unclear. CDR1 SGHRS and CDR2 YFSETQ come from the germline V gene. The V and J ends lost 4 bases and 5 bases respectively, with 6 bases between them. CDR3 length: 11 amino acids. The CDR3 coding sequence is TGCGCCAGCAGCGGAGAATATGGCTACACCTTC. It codes for CASSGEYGYTF.

This chain links TRBV24-1 with TRBJ1-2; 12 bases are shared with TRBD1. Germline lookup yields CDR1 KGHDR and CDR2 SFDVKD. With V trimmed by 4 bases and J by 6 bases, 11 bases remained unmatched. The CDR3 has 17 residues. CDR3 coding DNA: TGTGCCACCAGTGACTCGAATCGGGACAGGGGGCGAGATGGCTACACCTTC. It codes for CATSDSNRDRGRDGYTF.

The V call is TRBV7-8, the J call TRBJ2-3, with D perhaps TRBD1 (6 bases). Trimming cost V 7 bases and J 4 bases, with 15 bases left between them. CDR3 size: 14 residues. Germline assignment: CDR1 SGHVS and CDR2 FQNEAQ. DNA for the CDR3: TGTGCCAGCACCGGACCGAGGGGGTCAGATACGCAGTATTTT. Residues: CASTGPRGSDTQYF.

The CDR3 DNA is TGTGCCAGCTACCCCTTAGCGGGAATCCTCTCCTACAATGAGCAGTTCTTC. It encodes CASYPLAGILSYNEQFF. This rearrangement joins TRBV11-2 to TRBJ2-1, with 8 bases lining up with TRBD2. V dropped 8 bases and J dropped 0; count of bases not matched to a gene: 12. This CDR3 spans 17 amino acids. The germline V gene encodes CDR1 SGHAT and CDR2 FQNNGV.

CDR3 sequence: CASSLGATSYNEQFF. CDR3 nucleotides: TGCGCCAGCAGCTTGGGGGCAACCTCCTACAATGAGCAGTTCTTC. The rearrangement links TRBV5-1 to TRBJ2-1; D remains unclear. The CDR3 consists of 15 residues. V lost 0 bases to trimming and J lost 0 bases, with 7 bases between them. The germline gives CDR1 SGHRS, CDR2 YFSETQ. Full variable domain (remainder filled in from reference TRBV5-1 and TRBJ2-1): KAGVTQTPRYLIKTRGQQVTLSCSPISGHRSVSWYQQTPGQGLQFLFEYFSETQRNKGNFPGRFSGRQFSNSRSEMNVSTLELGDSALYLCASSLGATSYNEQFFGPGTRLTVL.

The chain combines TRBV19 with TRBJ2-1; TRBD1 aligns across 7 bases. CDR3 length: 16 residues. Germline V CDR1 and CDR2: LNHDA, SQIVND (reference sequence). After removal of 7 bases from V and 4 bases from J, the junction contained 13 bases not matched to a gene. The CDR3 DNA reads TGTGCCAGTACGGGTTCAAAGACAGGGATGTACAATGAGCAGTTCTTC. Translating it yields CASTGSKTGMYNEQFF.

The gene calls are TRBV27 and TRBJ1-6; a weak D match, TRBD1 (5 bases). CDR1 MNHEY and CDR2 SMNVEV come from the germline V gene (reference sequence). Trimming removed 5 bases from V and 4 bases from J, with 12 bases in between. The CDR3 is 15 amino acids. The CDR3 region is CASSLRQPYNSPLHF. CDR3 nucleotides: TGTGCCAGCAGTCTCCGACAGCCTTATAATTCACCCCTCCACTTT.

The chain links TRBV18 to TRBJ1-5; 8 bases align to TRBD1. Germline CDR1 reads KGHSH; CDR2 reads LQKENI. Trimming took 4 bases from V and 4 from J; bases not matched to a gene: 6. The CDR3 runs 15 residues. Here the CDR3 DNA reads TGTGCCAGCTCACTTGCTGGACAGGGAAATCAGCCCCAGCATTTT. Its translation: CASSLAGQGNQPQHF.

This rearrangement joins TRBV27 to TRBJ1-6; 10 bases agree with TRBD1. The CDR3 extends over 16 amino acids. V shed 6 bases, J shed 8 bases, and the junction held 10 bases outside the gene matches. Germline V gene lookup returns CDR1 MNHEY and CDR2 SMNVEV (reference sequence). DNA of the CDR3: TGTGCCAGCAGCACCCCGGGACAGGGGAAACATTCACCCCTCCACTTT. Translating gives CASSTPGQGKHSPLHF.

The chain is built from TRBV5-1 and TRBJ2-3; D is unresolved. This CDR3 is 12 amino acids long. Trimming removed 3 bases from V and 4 bases from J, with 6 bases in between. Germline CDR1 SGHRS, CDR2 YFSETQ. DNA for the CDR3: TGCGCCAGCAGCTCCCCGGCAGATACGCAGTATTTT. Residues: CASSSPADTQYF.

CDR3 in amino acids: CASSDRHFSYEQYF. The DNA of the CDR3 is TGTGCCAGCTCTGACAGGCACTTCTCCTACGAGCAGTACTTC. This chain connects TRBV5-6 to TRBJ2-7, with D maybe TRBD1 (6 bases). The length of the CDR3 is 14 residues. V was shortened by 7 bases and J by 0 bases, with 14 bases between the two germline ends. Germline lookup yields CDR1 SGHDT and CDR2 YYEEEE.

The chain employs TRBV10-1 and TRBJ1-1; weak D call: TRBD1 (6 bases). The CDR3 is 14 amino acids. The V gene's germline CDR1 is WNHNN and CDR2 SYGVQD (reference sequence). V lost 5 bases and J lost 5, with 15 bases in between. DNA for the CDR3: TGCGCCAGCAGTTCTCAGGGGTATGGTACTGAAGCTTTCTTT. Amino acids: CASSSQGYGTEAFF.

The V call is TRBV9, the J call TRBJ2-1; possible D gene TRBD1, 6 bases. This CDR3 has 16 residues. With 3 bases removed from V and 5 bases from J, the gap between germline ends came to 18 bases. In germline, CDR1 is SGDLS, CDR2 YYNGEE. The CDR3 protein is CASSATQGSLNNEQFF. For the CDR3, the DNA is TGTGCCAGCAGCGCAACTCAGGGGTCCTTGAACAATGAGCAGTTCTTC.

V is TRBV5-1 and J is TRBJ2-3; D gene unclear. CDR1 SGHRS and CDR2 YFSETQ come from the germline V gene. Between the trimmed V and J ends, which lost 0 bases and 4 bases, there was a span of 6 bases. The CDR3 consists of 13 residues. DNA for the CDR3: TGCGCCAGCAGCTTGGGCTCAGCAGATACGCAGTATTTT. Its protein is CASSLGSADTQYF.

The chain is built from TRBV27 and TRBJ1-5; 12 nucleotides align to TRBD1. This CDR3 has 14 residues. V was pared by 7 bases and J by 8 bases, with 6 bases of the junction left unmatched. Looked up from germline, CDR1 is MNHEY and CDR2 is SMNVEV (reference sequence). The CDR3: CASKGTGGIEPQHF. Written as DNA, the CDR3 is TGTGCCAGCAAAGGGACAGGGGGCATAGAGCCCCAGCATTTT.